Shown below are 27 T cell receptor beta chains from a single sample sequenced in a study of cytomegalovirus exposure and HLA in healthy donors. Sequenced by immunoSEQ multiplex PCR; TCRdb stores in-frame clones only, minus some. The sample consists of 220,000 or so clones, approximately 83% of them appearing once. Material for sequencing was PBMCs. These receptors came from a woman aged 25 to 39 in good health and CMV-seropositive.

The chain combines TRBV18 with TRBJ2-7; no definite D call. Germline CDR1 is KGHSH and CDR2 is LQKENI. V was pared by 2 bases and J by 0 bases, with 11 bases between. This CDR3 contains 15 residues. Here the CDR3 DNA reads TGTGCCAGCTCACCAGGTCCCCGGAGCTCCTACGAGCAGTACTTC. This gives the protein CASSPGPRSSYEQYF. Drawing the rest from reference TRBV18 and TRBJ2-7, the complete variable domain is NAGVMQNPRHLVRRRGQEARLRCSPMKGHSHVYWYRQLPEEGLKFMVYLQKENIIDESGMPKERFSAEFPKEGPSILRIQQVVRGDSAAYFCASSPGPRSSYEQYFGPGTRLTVT.

The V call is TRBV7-9, the J call TRBJ1-2, with no clear D. The germline V gene has CDR1 SEHNR and CDR2 FQNEAQ (reference sequence). V lost 8 bases, J lost 1 base, and 11 bases lay in between. The CDR3 is 13 amino acids. The CDR3 reads CASGAGNNYGYTF. The CDR3 DNA sequence: TGTGCCAGCGGAGCTGGGAATAACTATGGCTACACCTTC.

V gene TRBV27 combines with J gene TRBJ2-3, with TRBD2 matching 10 bases. Unmatched junction bases numbered 3, after V lost 4 bases and J lost 2 bases. Germline V gene lookup returns CDR1 MNHEY and CDR2 SMNVEV (reference sequence). The CDR3 loop spans 15 amino acids. The CDR3 reads CASSWLAGATDTQYF. CDR3 in DNA: TGTGCCAGCAGTTGGCTAGCGGGAGCCACAGATACGCAGTATTTT.

This chain joins TRBV7-6 and TRBJ1-5, with 9 bases that match TRBD1. This CDR3 region has 14 residues. The germline gives CDR1 SGHVS, CDR2 FNYEAQ. The J segment lost 6 bases and the V segment lost 6 bases, leaving 6 bases of the junction unmatched. In DNA, the CDR3 is TGTGCCAGCAGTGAGGGGACAGGGAGTCAGCCCCAGCATTTT. Its protein is CASSEGTGSQPQHF.

The sample holds a few counts of this clone. The chain couples TRBV4-1 to TRBJ2-1; D may match TRBD1 or TRBD2 (5 bases each). The V end lost 8 bases, the J end lost 5 bases, and 22 bases lay between the germline ends. CDR1 and CDR2 from the germline V gene are MGHRA and YSYEKL. The CDR3 consists of 16 residues. The CDR3: CASALRSFQGDNEQFF. The CDR3, as DNA: TGCGCCAGCGCCCTAAGATCTTTTCAGGGAGACAATGAGCAGTTCTTC.

The chain carries TRBV11-3 and TRBJ2-7; 7 nucleotides align to TRBD1. Germline-derived CDR1 and CDR2 are SGHNT and YENEEA. V shed 7 bases and J 3 bases; nucleotides not matched to a gene: 9. This CDR3 spans 14 amino acids. Here the CDR3 reads CASNMGDRVYEQYF. For the CDR3, the DNA is TGTGCCAGCAACATGGGGGACAGAGTCTACGAGCAGTACTTC.

This clone was counted between two and nine times. This chain uses TRBV5-4 with TRBJ1-2; possible D gene TRBD1, 5 bases. The CDR3 covers 13 residues. CDR1 and CDR2 from the germline V gene are SGHNT and YYREEE (reference sequence). Deletions cut 1 base from V and 7 bases from J, with 11 bases between. The CDR3 spells CASSLSGLGGYTF. The CDR3 DNA reads as TGTGCCAGCAGCTTGTCGGGGCTTGGTGGCTACACCTTC.

V gene TRBV5-1 combines with J gene TRBJ2-7; 9 bases line up with TRBD1. Losses at the gene ends were 0 bases for V and 2 bases for J; bases not matched to a gene: 6. Germline-derived CDR1 and CDR2 are SGHRS and YFSETQ. The CDR3 runs 16 residues. CDR3 protein: CASSLGTGTGTYEQYF. The CDR3 DNA reads TGCGCCAGCAGCTTGGGTACCGGGACAGGGACCTACGAGCAGTACTTC.

The sample holds a few counts of this clone. Other DNA sequences from this sample encode an identical CDR3 as well. The chain recombines TRBV28 with TRBJ1-2, with D perhaps TRBD1 (5 bases). Germline lookup yields CDR1 MDHEN and CDR2 SYDVKM. This CDR3 comprises 13 residues. V lost 6 bases to trimming and J lost 2 bases, with 10 bases between them. CDR3 DNA sequence: TGTGCCAGCAGGAGGCAGGGCAACTATGGCTACACCTTC. The encoded protein is CASRRQGNYGYTF.

The CDR3 sequence: CASSVAPDRNEQFF. The CDR3 DNA reads as TGTGCCAGCAGCGTAGCTCCTGACCGGAATGAGCAGTTCTTC. V gene TRBV9 combines with J gene TRBJ2-1; D is ambiguous. The V gene's germline CDR1 is SGDLS and CDR2 YYNGEE. This CDR3 has 14 residues. V was trimmed by 0 bases and J by 7 bases, leaving 11 bases between them.

This chain joins TRBV5-1 and TRBJ2-3; TRBD2 matches 7 bases. Per germline, CDR1 SGHRS and CDR2 YFSETQ. V lost 0 bases to trimming and J lost 1 base; unmatched junction nucleotides: 5. CDR3 length equals 16 residues. CDR3: CASSLAAGVGTDTQYF. CDR3 nucleotides: TGCGCCAGCAGCTTGGCGGCGGGAGTAGGCACAGATACGCAGTATTTT.

The V and J genes are TRBV27 and TRBJ2-3; maybe TRBD1 (6 bases). Germline CDR1 is MNHEY and CDR2 is SMNVEV (reference sequence). The V and J ends lost 3 bases and 7 bases respectively, with 17 bases between them. This CDR3 is 15 amino acids long. DNA of the CDR3: TGTGCCAGCAGTTTTATCCGGCACAGGGTTTATACGCAGTATTTT. Translation gives CASSFIRHRVYTQYF.

V usage is TRBV4-3 and J usage is TRBJ2-3; maybe TRBD2 (6 bases). This CDR3 has 14 amino acids. V gave up 4 bases and J gave up 5 bases, with 13 bases separating them. Per germline, CDR1 LGHNA and CDR2 YSLEER. The CDR3 region has the DNA TGCGCCAGCAGCCCAAGGGAGGCGGGAGATACGCAGTATTTT. It codes for CASSPREAGDTQYF.

V gene TRBV5-6 combines with J gene TRBJ2-7; D is unclear. CDR1 and CDR2 (germline): SGHDT, YYEEEE. V dropped 0 bases and J dropped 4 bases, with 5 bases sitting between them. The CDR3 consists of 12 residues. The CDR3 reads CASSLVSYEQYF. CDR3 DNA sequence: TGTGCCAGCAGCTTGGTTAGTTACGAGCAGTACTTC.

The chain employs TRBV5-1 and TRBJ1-2; D is possibly TRBD1 (6 bases). There are 14 residues in the CDR3. V gave up 4 bases and J gave up 6 bases, with 16 bases separating them. Germline V lookup: CDR1 SGHRS, CDR2 YFSETQ. The CDR3: CASSTKQGTNGYTF. The CDR3 DNA reads TGCGCCAGCAGCACTAAACAGGGTACCAATGGCTACACCTTC. Supplemented by reference TRBV5-1 and TRBJ1-2, the full variable domain reads KAGVTQTPRYLIKTRGQQVTLSCSPISGHRSVSWYQQTPGQGLQFLFEYFSETQRNKGNFPGRFSGRQFSNSRSEMNVSTLELGDSALYLCASSTKQGTNGYTFGSGTRLTVV.

The chain employs TRBV5-1 and TRBJ2-1; 14 nucleotides line up with TRBD2. The ends lost 3 bases at V and 0 bases at J; junction bases unmatched: 14. This CDR3 has 21 amino acids. Germline CDR1 reads SGHRS; CDR2 reads YFSETQ. The CDR3 bases are TGCGCCAGCAGCTACTTTTTGACTAGCGGGAGGGCCGTGAGCTCCTACAATGAGCAGTTCTTC. Translating gives CASSYFLTSGRAVSSYNEQFF.

This chain connects TRBV5-1 to TRBJ1-1, with D tentatively TRBD1 (5 bases). CDR1 is SGHRS and CDR2 is YFSETQ in the germline V gene. The CDR3 consists of 15 residues. Trimming took off 3 bases at V and 0 bases at J, with 12 bases between the two ends. The CDR3 coding sequence is TGCGCCAGCAGCTCACGGGGCATAATGAACACTGAAGCTTTCTTT. Translating it yields CASSSRGIMNTEAFF.

The chain employs TRBV27 and TRBJ2-1; D might be TRBD1 (6 bases). Germline CDR1 reads MNHEY; CDR2 reads SMNVEV (reference sequence). The V end was cut by 3 bases, the J end by 5 bases, with 14 bases between. The CDR3 contains 15 residues. The CDR3 nucleotides read TGTGCCAGCAGTTTCTCAGAGGGGGACAACAATGAGCAGTTCTTC. It yields the protein CASSFSEGDNNEQFF.

J is TRBJ2-3 and V is TRBV7-6; 13 positions match TRBD2. There are 17 residues in the CDR3. Germline CDR1 SGHVS, CDR2 FNYEAQ. Trimming at V came to 4 bases and at J to 0 bases, leaving 4 bases not matched to a gene. The CDR3 region has the DNA TGTGCCAGCAGCTCGCGACTAGCGGGAGGTAGCACAGATACGCAGTATTTT. Its protein is CASSSRLAGGSTDTQYF.

The count of this clone is one. The gene calls are TRBV5-6 and TRBJ2-7, with D perhaps TRBD1 (5 bases). V was trimmed by 2 bases and J by 0 bases, leaving 12 bases between them. The germline V gene has CDR1 SGHDT and CDR2 YYEEEE. CDR3 length: 15 amino acids. The CDR3 nucleotides are TGTGCCAGCAGCTTCGGTCCAGGGCTCTCCTACGAGCAGTACTTC. Protein product: CASSFGPGLSYEQYF.

The genes are TRBV30 and TRBJ1-1, with 7 bases identical to TRBD1. The CDR3 has 12 amino acids. Germline V CDR1 and CDR2: GTSNPN, SVGIG (reference sequence). With 6 bases clipped from V and 1 base from J, the junction kept 2 bases outside the gene matches. The CDR3 is CACRTGNTEAFF. In DNA form, the CDR3 reads TGTGCCTGTCGGACAGGGAACACTGAAGCTTTCTTT.

The V gene is TRBV25-1, the J gene TRBJ1-2; perhaps TRBD1 as D (6 bases). Per germline, CDR1 MGHDK and CDR2 SYGVNS. Trimming removed 8 bases at V and 6 bases at J, with 19 bases between. The CDR3 consists of 14 residues. The CDR3 region is CASRDIREDHGYTF. CDR3 nucleotides: TGTGCCAGCCGGGACATCCGAGAGGACCATGGCTACACCTTC.

V usage is TRBV28 and J usage is TRBJ1-1; 7 bases line up with TRBD1. The CDR3 spans 13 residues. Losses at the gene ends were 8 bases for V and 4 bases for J; bases not matched to a gene: 7. From germline, CDR1 is MDHEN and CDR2 SYDVKM. CDR3 nucleotide sequence: TGTGCCAGCCGAACAAACAGGGGCACTGAAGCTTTCTTT. It is translated as CASRTNRGTEAFF.

The gene calls are TRBV7-8 and TRBJ1-5; D remains ambiguous. Trimming shortened V by 4 bases and J by 5 bases, and 12 bases separated the two germline ends. This CDR3 region has 14 residues. CDR1 and CDR2 (germline): SGHVS, FQNEAQ. The CDR3 region has the DNA TGTGCCAGCAGCTCCGGGCAGGAGTATCAGCCCCAGCATTTT. It encodes CASSSGQEYQPQHF.

With respect to this clone: Mismatch with germline at one junction end may stem from a read error. The gene calls are TRBV10-3 and TRBJ2-5, with TRBD1 identical over 9 bases. This CDR3 contains 14 residues. Per germline, CDR1 ENHRY and CDR2 SYGVKD. This CDR3 is CAITPGQGREAQYF. In nucleotides, the CDR3 is TGTGCCATCACCCCGGGACAGGGAAGAGAGGCCCAGTACTTC.

V is TRBV19 and J is TRBJ2-7; 8 positions match TRBD2. With V trimmed by 6 bases and J by 3 bases, 7 bases remained unmatched. CDR1 LNHDA and CDR2 SQIVND come from the germline V gene (reference sequence). The CDR3 spans 14 residues. CDR3 loop: CASSFGRAGYEQYF. The DNA for the CDR3 is TGTGCCAGTAGCTTCGGGAGGGCCGGCTACGAGCAGTACTTC. Variable domain in full (rest from reference TRBV19 and TRBJ2-7): DGGITQSPKYLFRKEGQNVTLSCEQNLNHDAMYWYRQDPGQGLRLIYYSQIVNDFQKGDIAEGYSVSREKKESFPLTVTSAQKNPTAFYLCASSFGRAGYEQYFGPGTRLTVT.

CDR3 nucleotide sequence: TGTGCCAGCAGTGCCTCCAGCGGGAGTCGCGAGCAGTACTTC. Translated, it gives CASSASSGSREQYF. The J gene is TRBJ2-7, the V gene TRBV6-4; TRBD2 agrees at 8 bases. The J segment lost 6 bases and the V segment lost 4 bases, leaving 8 bases of the junction unmatched. The germline CDR1 and CDR2 sequences are MRHNA and SNTAGT. This CDR3 is 14 amino acids long.